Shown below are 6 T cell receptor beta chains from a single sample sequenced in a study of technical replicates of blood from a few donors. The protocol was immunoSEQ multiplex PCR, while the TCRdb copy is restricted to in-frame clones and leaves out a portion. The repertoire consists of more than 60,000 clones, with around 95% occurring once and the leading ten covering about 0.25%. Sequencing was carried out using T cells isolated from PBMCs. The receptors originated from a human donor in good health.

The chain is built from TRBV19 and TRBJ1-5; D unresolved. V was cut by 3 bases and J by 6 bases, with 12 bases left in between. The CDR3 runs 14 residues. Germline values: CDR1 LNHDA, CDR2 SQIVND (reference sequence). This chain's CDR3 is CASSMGSLSQPQHF. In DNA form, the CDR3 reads TGTGCCAGTAGTATGGGCTCTCTGAGTCAGCCCCAGCATTTT. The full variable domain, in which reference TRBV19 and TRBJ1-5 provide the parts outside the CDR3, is DGGITQSPKYLFRKEGQNVTLSCEQNLNHDAMYWYRQDPGQGLRLIYYSQIVNDFQKGDIAEGYSVSREKKESFPLTVTSAQKNPTAFYLCASSMGSLSQPQHFGDGTRLSIL.

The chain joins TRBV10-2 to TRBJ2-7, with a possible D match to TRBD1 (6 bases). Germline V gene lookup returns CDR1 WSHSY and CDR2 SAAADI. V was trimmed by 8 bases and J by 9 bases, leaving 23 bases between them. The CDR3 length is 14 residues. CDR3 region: CASLPQPTGSGQYF. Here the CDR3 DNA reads TGCGCCAGCTTACCCCAACCGACAGGTAGTGGGCAGTACTTC.

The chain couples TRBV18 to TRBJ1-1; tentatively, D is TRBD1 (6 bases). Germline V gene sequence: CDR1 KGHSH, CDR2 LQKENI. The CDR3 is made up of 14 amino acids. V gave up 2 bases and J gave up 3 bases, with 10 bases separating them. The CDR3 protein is CASSPIEGDTEAFF. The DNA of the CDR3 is TGTGCCAGCTCACCAATAGAGGGGGACACTGAAGCTTTCTTT.

In DNA form, the CDR3 reads TGTGCCAGCAGCCAAGACAGGGCCACTAATGAAAAACTGTTTTTT. Its protein is CASSQDRATNEKLFF. The chain couples TRBV4-2 to TRBJ1-4, with D perhaps TRBD1 (5 bases). V shed 0 bases and J shed 2 bases, with 7 bases lying between them. CDR3 size: 15 residues. Germline V CDR1 and CDR2: LGHNA, YNFKEQ.

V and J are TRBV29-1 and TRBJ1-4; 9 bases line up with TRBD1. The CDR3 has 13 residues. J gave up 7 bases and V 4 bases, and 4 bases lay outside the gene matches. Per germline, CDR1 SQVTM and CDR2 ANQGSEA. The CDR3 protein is CSVVRQGGEKLFF. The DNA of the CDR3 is TGCAGCGTTGTGAGACAGGGGGGTGAAAAACTGTTTTTT.

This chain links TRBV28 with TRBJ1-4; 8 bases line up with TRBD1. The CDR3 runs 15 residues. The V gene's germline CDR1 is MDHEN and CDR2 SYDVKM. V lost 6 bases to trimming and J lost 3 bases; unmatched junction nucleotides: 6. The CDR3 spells CASRPGTGANEKLFF. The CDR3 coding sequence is TGTGCCAGCAGGCCTGGGACAGGAGCTAATGAAAAACTGTTTTTT.